This T cell receptor beta chain was captured in a study of shared clonotypes between healthy human individuals. Study-level information: Donors consisted of a couple of women and three men between 18 and 49.

This clone came up once. Its antigen is unidentified. Assay used: immunoSEQ multiplex PCR; TCRdb lists only in-frame clones, some missing. In the table there are fewer than 400,000 clones, approximately 74% of which are singletons. This CDR3 comprises 18 residues. The germline V and J ends were trimmed by 4 bases and 5 bases, with 21 bases remaining between them. Germline V gene sequence: CDR1 SGHTA, CDR2 FQGNSA. Findings and limits, study-wide: Roughly 4.7% was the fraction of naive CD4 clonotypes found shared across a few donors. As a rule, naive subsets had a larger estimated richness than memory subsets. The study drew on few donors, limiting represented genetic and exposure-history diversity.

The chain couples TRBV7-2 to TRBJ2-6; D is ambiguous. This TCR was recovered from a young man in good health. Sequenced: memory CD4+ T cells sorted from blood. Noted subset: CD45RA-negative fraction. The CDR3 protein is CASSSYTRRQSRANVLTF. CDR3 DNA sequence: TGTGCCAGCAGCTCTTATACGAGACGACAAAGTCGGGCCAACGTCCTGACTTTC. Full variable domain (rest looked up from reference TRBV7-2 and TRBJ2-6): GAGVSQSPSNKVTEKGKDVELRCDPISGHTALYWYRQSLGQGLEFLIYFQGNSAPDKSGLPSDRFSAERTGGSVSTLTIQRTQQEDSAVYLCASSSYTRRQSRANVLTFGAGSRLTVL.